This T cell receptor (beta chain) is drawn from a study of CD8+ T cells in alopecia areata. Germline-derived CDR1 and CDR2 are LNHDA and SQIVND (reference sequence). V was cut by 6 bases and J by 4 bases, with 16 bases left in between. The CDR3 is 15 amino acids. RNA extraction was followed by reverse transcription into cDNA, which acted as the sequencing template. Assay used: immunoSEQ multiplex PCR; TCRdb lists only in-frame clones, some missing. The sample carries about 97,000 clones, approximately 42% recorded once. It was from alopecia areata patients that lesional scalp punch biopsies and peripheral blood were collected.

Sequenced: CD4+ T cells sorted from blood. The V call is TRBV19, the J call TRBJ2-1; D may be TRBD1 (6 bases). This clonotype was obtained from a human donor with alopecia areata. The CDR3 nucleotides read TGTGCCAGTAGGGAGTCGGCAGGGGAGTACAATGAGCAGTTCTTC. It yields the protein CASRESAGEYNEQFF. The full variable domain, rest sourced from reference TRBV19 and TRBJ2-1, is DGGITQSPKYLFRKEGQNVTLSCEQNLNHDAMYWYRQDPGQGLRLIYYSQIVNDFQKGDIAEGYSVSREKKESFPLTVTSAQKNPTAFYLCASRESAGEYNEQFFGPGTRLTVL.